This T cell receptor beta chain comes out of a study of blood T cell repertoires in COVID-19. At the level of the study: Sample material is recorded as cDNA or gDNA derived from T cells, B-cell-depleted T cells, or PBMCs.

The protocol was immunoSEQ multiplex PCR, while the TCRdb copy is restricted to in-frame clones and leaves out a portion. The repertoire consists of 120,000 to 150,000 clones, with roughly 86% occurring once and the leading ten covering about 2.1%. V was clipped by 2 bases and J by 5 bases, with 15 bases between them. CDR1 and CDR2 (germline): MDHEN, SYDVKM. The CDR3 is made up of 16 amino acids. The sequence derives from a human donor in a cohort sampled during active COVID-19. This chain uses TRBV28 with TRBJ2-2; D may be TRBD2 (6 bases). Sequenced sample: peripheral blood. CDR3: CASSLTGVRETGELFF. CDR3 in DNA: TGTGCCAGCAGTTTAACGGGGGTTCGAGAAACCGGGGAGCTGTTTTTT.